This T cell receptor (beta chain) originates from a study of blood T cells in healthy people across ages (dated by TCRdb to 2015 to 2017). For the wider study: Template switching captured roughly one uniquely barcoded TCR beta cDNA molecule per two T cells in model experiments. To track age-related changes in TCR beta repertoire diversity, the study relied on deep sequencing normalized with unique cDNA molecular identifiers. Using the same blood draw, the study looked at two additional independent replicas of 1 million unique cDNA reads for two donors, one aged 18 to 29 and the other aged 80 or older. Four age groups were formed from the donors: young (average roughly 16 years), middle-aged (roughly 38), aged (approximately 60) and long-lived (about 80). To avoid experimental bias, donors of different ages were distributed randomly across sequencing lanes.

Systemically healthy Caucasian individuals from Russia, approximately 39 in total and aged about 6 to 95 years, were included as donors. Each donor gave 9.5 to 10 milliliters of peripheral blood, drawn into EDTA-treated Vacutainer tubes. Ficoll-Paque density-gradient centrifugation was used to isolate PBMCs, with at least 6 million obtained per sample. Trizol reagent was used to extract total RNA from PBMCs, with at least 5.5 micrograms per sample. For every donor, an aliquot of PBMCs went through flow cytometry to measure the percentages of naive CD45RAhigh/CD27high T cells. The method behind the library was 5' RACE. The run used an Illumina HiSeq 2500. A second about 7 to 12 cycle PCR used a sample-barcoded 5' primer and a J-beta primer mix. A unique molecular identifier was introduced onto each TCR beta cDNA molecule by a template-switch 5' adaptor carrying 12 random nucleotides. At least 2.5 million CDR3-containing paired-end reads were obtained from each sample. All of the RNA was converted into first-strand cDNA using the Mint cDNA synthesis kit, with a TRBC-specific oligonucleotide serving as the primer. After uracil-DNA glycosylase treatment, a first 18-cycle PCR used universal primers M1SS and BC2_uni_R on all cDNA. On the authors' methods: Normalization of each sample was performed by random selection of 1 million high-quality reads, each carrying a distinct molecular identifier. Reads sharing molecular identifiers were discarded rather than binned into consensus sequences. CDR3 identification, clonotype clustering and error correction used MiTCR with a Q25 quality threshold and the strictest error-elimination algorithm. A nonparametric unseen species model using Euler transformation provided a lower-bound estimate of total TCR beta diversity. TCRdb cleaned the public reads at Q25 with fastp, built clones with MiXCR and kept in-frame beta chains. Each CDR3 protein gets just one entry, which takes the most common genes and DNA from the rows behind it. TCRdb, not the original authors, processed these V and J calls. The sample has approximately 800,000 distinct CDR3 sequences on record, 45% to 70% of them singletons. The ten most abundant clones make up 20% to 30% of the sample.

About this clonotype: Its antigen is not yet known. The record has no base qualities; no much larger clone is one base away.

Trimming removed 1 base from V and 1 base from J; the gene matches leave 7 bases unexplained. Measured from the cysteine to the phenylalanine, the CDR3 is 16 residues long. CDR3 DNA is the only sequence kept; it has 48 bases, read in frame from the first base. CDR1 and CDR2, looked up from the germline V gene (reference sequence), are DFQATT and SNEGSKA. Broader findings and caveats from the paper: The percentage of naive T cells measured by flow cytometry correlated strongly with observed TCR beta diversity. The CMV infection status of donors was not known, potentially confounding age-related changes in expanded clonotypes. Since profiling was done on bulk unsorted PBMCs, naive and antigen-experienced compartments could not be conclusively compared. Estimates of total diversity from one million sequenced T cells were regarded as lower bounds and underestimates. As age increased, observed TCR beta diversity per million T cells dropped in a roughly linear way, and a significant reduction was already evident by age approximately 40. Compared with the aged group, the long-lived group had more naive CD4+ T cells, fewer expanded clones and increased TCR diversity, suggesting age selection.

The material sequenced was blood. This TCR came from a man aged 40-49 years in good health. The V gene is TRBV20-1 and the J gene is TRBJ2-1, with TRBD1 identical over 7 junction bases. The CDR3 in this case is CSARGQGMGSYNEQFF. The DNA is TGCAGTGCTAGAGGACAGGGAATGGGTTCCTACAATGAGCAGTTCTTC.